The clone carrying this TCR beta chain appeared a few times. The antigen is unknown. The source of the sample is a study of PD-1 blockade in mismatch repair-deficient tumors. In the study overall: Enrolled about 2013-2017, patients had progressing, pretreated mismatch repair-deficient cancers of around twelve types. Findings and limits, study-wide: Rapid post-treatment expansion, then contraction, generally preceding radiologic response, marked tumor-resident clones.

TCR sequencing covered a few patients who responded to pembrolizumab. V lost 7 bases and J 2 bases, leaving 15 bases between the germline ends. The germline V gene encodes CDR1 LNHDA and CDR2 SQIVND (reference sequence). This CDR3 spans 15 amino acids. The protocol was immunoSEQ multiplex PCR, while the TCRdb copy is restricted to in-frame clones and leaves out a portion. The sample shows around 110,000 clones, around 80% of them seen only once. The sample was peripheral blood, taken roughly 13 months after starting pembrolizumab. The sequence was collected from an adult with mismatch repair-deficient cancer. This sequence joins TRBV19 and TRBJ1-3; D ambiguous. The CDR3 here is CASNGWGSTGNTIYF. CDR3 sequence (DNA): TGTGCCAGTAATGGCTGGGGATCTACTGGAAACACCATATATTTT.